This TCR beta chain was sequenced in a study of control samples from healthy donors and cancer patients. Sequencing used immunoSEQ multiplex PCR; TCRdb keeps in-frame clones, though not all of them. The sample records around 150,000 clones, about 94% being singletons. The TCR was taken from a woman in her thirties or forties in good health. Sequencing was performed on blood.

The CDR3: CASSLSSGKRSGYTF. The CDR3 DNA sequence: TGTGCCAGCAGTTTAAGTTCGGGGAAACGGAGTGGCTACACCTTC. The chain has TRBV27 and TRBJ1-2; D gene ambiguous. Germline V lookup: CDR1 MNHEY, CDR2 SMNVEV (reference sequence). Trimming cost V 2 bases and J 7 bases, with 17 bases left between them. The CDR3 runs 15 residues.